These T cell receptor beta chains were read from a single sample in a study of post-analysis software for immune sequencing data. TCRdb fed the PCR reads into MiXCR, producing one record per CDR3 protein. The top ten hold under 2% of the sample, which has 450,000 to 700,000 distinct CDR3 sequences, around 44% seen once. Specimen: blood. These receptor sequences come from a girl between 10 and 17 years old with multiple sclerosis. Each CDR3 is given with its conserved first and last residue. A D gene is named only where the DNA matches it firmly. Clone size is not always given. Where it is, it says once, few, many or a class for expanded clones.

>TRBJ2-3|TRBD2|TRBV12-3/TRBV12-4|-
CASSLVKRGLSLFSTDTQYF
TGTGCCAGCAGTTTAGTGAAGCGGGGGCTTAGCCTGTTCAGCACAGATACGCAGTATTTT
>TRBJ1-1|-|TRBV5-1|-
CASSMQGATEAFF
TGCGCCAGCAGCATGCAGGGCGCCACTGAAGCTTTCTTT
>TRBJ2-7|-|TRBV5-1|-
CASSLGGYTYEQYF
TGCGCCAGCAGCTTGGGTGGGTATACCTACGAGCAGTACTTC
>TRBJ2-3|TRBD1|TRBV5-1|few
CASSSGTGGLVTDTQYF
TGCGCCAGCAGCTCGGGAACAGGGGGCTTGGTGACAGATACGCAGTATTTT
>TRBJ1-3|-|TRBV6-1|-
CASSEEPFGGNTIYF
TGTGCCAGCAGTGAAGAACCCTTCGGAGGAAACACCATATATTTT
>TRBJ2-3|-|TRBV21-1|once
CAPNAGQGTTDTQYF
TGTGCCCCTAATGCAGGGCAGGGAACTACAGATACGCAGTATTTT
>TRBJ1-2|TRBD1|TRBV6-6|few
CASRVGQGSYGYTF
TGTGCCAGCAGGGTGGGACAGGGCAGCTATGGCTACACCTTC
>TRBJ2-3|-|TRBV12-3/TRBV12-4|once
CASSFSGGADAQYF
TGTGCCAGCAGTTTCAGTGGGGGGGCGGATGCGCAGTATTTT
>TRBJ2-5|-|TRBV13|-
CVSSFGDYQETQYF
TGTGTCAGCAGCTTTGGGGATTACCAAGAGACCCAGTACTTC
>TRBJ2-7|-|TRBV20-1|-
CSAGGWWGAYEQYF
TGCAGTGCTGGAGGATGGTGGGGGGCCTACGAGCAGTACTTC
>TRBJ2-7|TRBD2|TRBV9|-
CAAPKSGAYEQYF
TGTGCCGCCCCAAAGAGCGGGGCCTACGAGCAGTACTTC
>TRBJ2-5|-|TRBV29-1|few
CSVCRGGETQYF
TGCAGCGTTTGCAGGGGGGGGGAGACCCAGTACTTC
>TRBJ2-7|-|TRBV7-9|few
CASSPIGTRDEQYF
TGTGCCAGCAGCCCCATTGGCACCCGCGACGAGCAGTACTTC
>TRBJ2-3|-|TRBV10-3|-
CAISRQVLSTDTQYF
TGTGCCATCAGTCGACAGGTTCTTAGCACAGATACGCAGTATTTT
>TRBJ1-1|-|TRBV18|once
CASSPPGVWTEAFF
TGTGCCAGCTCACCACCGGGGGTGTGGACTGAAGCTTTCTTT
>TRBJ2-7|TRBD1|TRBV6-5|-
CASSSEDRGAYEQDF
TGTGCCAGCAGCTCCGAGGACAGGGGAGCCTACGAGCAGGACTTC
>TRBJ2-1|-|TRBV24-1|few
CATSALTGPNEQFF
TGTGCCACCAGTGCCCTGACGGGCCCCAATGAGCAGTTCTTC
>TRBJ2-7|-|TRBV7-9|few
CASSFRQGRYEQYF
TGTGCCAGCAGCTTTAGGCAGGGTCGCTACGAGCAGTACTTC
>TRBJ2-1|-|TRBV6-6|-
CASSYYRNEQFF
TGTGCCAGCAGTTACTACCGGAATGAGCAGTTCTTC
>TRBJ1-1|TRBD1|TRBV29-1|few
CSVVAGTGLTEAFF
TGCAGCGTTGTGGCCGGGACAGGGTTAACTGAAGCTTTCTTT
>TRBJ2-7|-|TRBV7-2|-
CASSLGSPADFYEQYF
TGTGCCAGCAGCCTAGGTTCGCCAGCAGATTTTTACGAGCAGTACTTC
>TRBJ2-7|TRBD2|TRBV6-5|-
CASRNHALAAYEQYF
TGTGCCAGCAGGAACCATGCACTAGCGGCCTACGAGCAGTACTTC
>TRBJ2-1|TRBD2|TRBV29-1|-
CSVGFLAGIYNEQFF
TGCAGCGTTGGTTTTCTAGCGGGGATTTACAATGAGCAGTTCTTC
>TRBJ2-1|TRBD1|TRBV4-1|-
CASSPGQFNEQFF
TGCGCCAGCAGCCCGGGACAGTTCAATGAGCAGTTCTTC
>TRBJ2-3|-|TRBV4-1|few
CASSQEWASSTDTQYF
TGCGCCAGCAGCCAAGAGTGGGCTTCTAGCACAGATACGCAGTATTTT
>TRBJ2-7|-|TRBV30|-
CAWSQGNSYEQYF
TGTGCCTGGTCTCAGGGGAACTCCTACGAGCAGTACTTC
>TRBJ2-1|-|TRBV9|few
CASSVAGRGAGNEQFF
TGTGCCAGCAGCGTAGCTGGACGGGGGGCCGGCAATGAGCAGTTCTTC
>TRBJ2-7|-|TRBV2|-
CASSEGRAYEQYF
TGTGCCAGCAGTGAAGGAAGGGCCTACGAGCAGTACTTC
>TRBJ2-1|-|TRBV20-1|few
CSAPVRRAWEQFF
TGCAGTGCCCCGGTCAGGAGGGCGTGGGAGCAGTTCTTC
>TRBJ2-1|-|TRBV6-1|-
CASSARDGSSYNEQFF
TGTGCCAGCAGTGCCAGGGACGGGAGCTCCTACAATGAGCAGTTCTTC
>TRBJ2-3|TRBD2|TRBV12-3/TRBV12-4|-
CASSSSGRLADTQYF
TGTGCCAGCAGTTCTAGCGGGAGGCTGGCAGATACGCAGTATTTT
>TRBJ2-1|-|TRBV11-2|-
CASSFAREGVEQFF
TGTGCCAGCAGCTTTGCGAGAGAGGGGGTGGAGCAGTTCTTC
>TRBJ2-5|TRBD2|TRBV4-1|-
CASSQVSGTQETQYF
TGCGCCAGCAGCCAAGTTAGCGGGACCCAAGAGACCCAGTACTTC
>TRBJ2-1|TRBD1|TRBV10-3|-
CAIRDPGTGDEQFF
TGTGCCATCAGAGATCCCGGGACAGGGGATGAGCAGTTCTTC
>TRBJ1-1|TRBD1|TRBV12-3/TRBV12-4|-
CASSAHRGRDTEAFF
TGTGCCAGCAGTGCGCACAGGGGGAGGGACACTGAAGCTTTCTTT
>TRBJ2-7|-|TRBV7-8|few
CASTGEEGSAYEQYF
TGTGCCAGCACGGGGGAGGAAGGATCGGCCTACGAGCAGTACTTC
>TRBJ1-2|-|TRBV4-1|few
CASSQPSQGLNYGYTF
TGCGCCAGCAGCCAACCTTCGCAGGGGCTTAACTATGGTTACACCTTC
>TRBJ2-3|TRBD1|TRBV12-3/TRBV12-4|-
CASRPGQGYTDTQYF
TGTGCCAGCAGACCCGGACAGGGGTACACAGATACGCAGTATTTT
>TRBJ1-5|-|TRBV12-3/TRBV12-4|-
CASRYRDVLNQPQHF
TGTGCCAGCAGGTACCGGGACGTCCTGAATCAGCCCCAGCATTTT
>TRBJ2-3|-|TRBV5-5|-
CASSVRLTMRDTQYF
TGTGCCAGCAGCGTACGACTAACGATGAGAGATACGCAGTATTTT
>TRBJ2-3|TRBD2|TRBV28|-
CAGSLGAGATDTQYF
TGTGCCGGCAGTTTAGGGGCGGGAGCTACAGATACGCAGTATTTT
>TRBJ1-2|-|TRBV5-1|few
CASSPPDPNGYTF
TGCGCCAGCAGCCCCCCGGACCCAAACGGCTACACCTTC
>TRBJ2-7|-|TRBV9|few
CASSPTVTTFYEQYF
TGTGCCAGCAGCCCGACCGTTACAACATTCTACGAGCAGTACTTC
>TRBJ2-3|TRBD2|TRBV9|few
CASSVEAGGVTDTQYF
TGTGCCAGCAGCGTAGAAGCGGGAGGAGTGACAGATACGCAGTATTTT
>TRBJ2-5|-|TRBV5-1|-
CASSLVASILIDNEQYF
TGCGCCAGCAGCTTGGTCGCGTCCATCTTAATCGACAATGAGCAGTACTTC
>TRBJ2-7|-|TRBV20-1|-
CSARDPAGNSYEQYF
TGCAGTGCTAGAGATCCTGCAGGCAACTCCTACGAGCAGTACTTC
>TRBJ1-2|-|TRBV6-5|few
CASSYRVTVSYGYTF
TGTGCCAGCAGTTATAGGGTGACAGTCAGCTATGGCTACACCTTC
>TRBJ1-1|-|TRBV10-2|few
CASRTNLEAFF
TGCGCCAGCAGAACCAATCTAGAAGCTTTCTTT
>TRBJ2-7|TRBD1|TRBV6-1|-
CASSPMTGGVDEQYF
TGTGCCAGCAGTCCTATGACAGGGGGCGTCGACGAGCAGTACTTC
>TRBJ2-7|TRBD2|TRBV7-2|-
CASSLVGPLAGGRNEQYF
TGTGCCAGCAGCTTAGTGGGCCCTCTAGCGGGAGGGCGAAATGAGCAGTACTTC
>TRBJ2-3|TRBD1|TRBV20-1|-
CSARDGGTGTDTQYF
TGCAGTGCTAGAGATGGGGGGACAGGGACAGATACGCAGTATTTT
>TRBJ2-7|-|TRBV4-1|few
CASSQDPEGRALAYEQYF
TGCGCCAGCAGCCAAGATCCGGAAGGAAGGGCCTTGGCCTACGAGCAGTACTTC